This is a list of T cell receptor beta chains from one sample in a study of CD8+ T cells in alopecia areata. Data came from immunoSEQ multiplex PCR; TCRdb stores just in-frame clones and leaves some out. The table has about 270,000 clones, 60% seen once. The sample was CD4+ T cells sorted from blood, taken around week 54, from a patient treated with tofacitinib. All receptors come from a human donor with alopecia areata. The CDR3 runs from the conserved cysteine through the conserved F or W.

>TRBV29-1|TRBJ2-7
CSVKWGQSSYEQYF
>TRBV5-1|TRBJ2-5
CASSLVLARGETQYF
>TRBV30|TRBJ2-5
CAAGFRETQYF
>TRBV9|TRBJ2-1
CASSVDSNRYNEQFF
>TRBV19|TRBJ2-5
CASSRGQTHQETQYF
>TRBV5-1|TRBJ1-2
CASSLEGTNYGYTF
>TRBV6-6|TRBJ1-1
CASSNPGEGTEAFF
>TRBV7-9|TRBJ1-1
CASSSRVGDYTEAFF
>TRBV7-9|TRBJ2-7
CASSSGQGAYEQYF
>TRBV2|TRBJ1-2
CASSAIQNYGYTF
>TRBV29-1|TRBJ1-1
CSVRQGPNTEAFF
>TRBV5-1|TRBJ1-1
CASSLLRGSEAFF
>TRBV5-6|TRBJ2-7
CASSFRAPRAEQYF
>TRBV29-1|TRBJ2-1
CSVEGSGGANEQFF
>TRBV2|TRBJ2-5
CASRGFGETQYF
>TRBV5-1|TRBJ2-5
CASSLISGGAEETQYF
>TRBV5-1|TRBJ2-7
CASSSTLAGGTQYF
>TRBV15|TRBJ1-2
CATSRGLGAGRYGYTF
>TRBV2|TRBJ1-2
CASKDSGAGYTF
>TRBV12-5|TRBJ2-1
CASGLVLSGGSYNEQFF
>TRBV9|TRBJ2-3
CASSVSSGRHTDTQYF
>TRBV9|TRBJ2-5
CASSARGLETQYF
>TRBV5-5|TRBJ1-2
CASSLFANRGLDGYTF
>TRBV7-2|TRBJ2-3
CATARRQGHADTQYF
>TRBV5-1|TRBJ1-1
CASSWMDRVSAEAFF
>TRBV25-1|TRBJ2-1
CASSVAGQAYNEQFF
>TRBV4-2|TRBJ1-1
CASSQSGGTEAFF
>TRBV6-1|TRBJ2-1
CASSLRGGLHNEQFF
>TRBV9|TRBJ2-7
CASSVGAGTPHEQYF
>TRBV29-1|TRBJ1-2
CSVASDGYTF
>TRBV15|TRBJ1-1
CATSRVGQGTEAFF
>TRBV30|TRBJ2-7
CAWSPRYEQYF
>TRBV2|TRBJ1-1
CASGTVHNTEAFF
>TRBV14|TRBJ2-3
CASSQQRGRADTQYF
>TRBV6-1|TRBJ1-5
CASSEPTPYLPQHF
>TRBV4-1|TRBJ2-6
CASSQPNSGANVLTF
>TRBV30|TRBJ2-5
CAWSHPGGSGETQYF
>TRBV19|TRBJ1-2
CASSVVGRQLYGYTF
>TRBV30|TRBJ1-6
CAWRDPRGQRNSPLHF
>TRBV4-1|TRBJ1-3
CASSQATGTTTGNTIYF
>TRBV7-9|TRBJ2-1
CASGQYNEQFF
>TRBV5-1|TRBJ2-7
CASSLGSSPTYEQYF
>TRBV29-1|TRBJ2-1
CSVEEHVGDEQFF
>TRBV15|TRBJ2-1
CATSRVSPIRHEQFF
>TRBV6-5|TRBJ2-5
CASSSGGASEEQYF
>TRBV9|TRBJ2-7
CASSLGTGTREQYF
>TRBV14|TRBJ2-1
CASSQVLGGTNEQFF
>TRBV15|TRBJ2-5
CATSTALGGRQETQYF
>TRBV6-5|TRBJ2-7
CAAQGPTYEQYF
>TRBV29-1|TRBJ2-1
CSVVRQGDYNEQFF
>TRBV5-6|TRBJ1-2
CASSLRGDGYTF
>TRBV7-9|TRBJ1-1
CASSDNSRGTEAFF
>TRBV15|TRBJ2-3
CATSLGRLAGADTQYF
>TRBV5-1|TRBJ1-6
CASSREGGNSPLHF